This TCR beta chain was identified during a study of beta chain features in type 1 diabetes. Study results and caveats: Diminished insertions and augmented deletions at VDJ junctions characterized type 1 diabetes patients.

CD4+ naive, central memory, regulatory and stem cell-like memory cells were sorted via CD45RO/CCR7/CD25/CD127/CD95/CD27. This CDR3 has 17 residues. CDR1 and CDR2 from the germline V gene are SGDLS and YYNGEE. V was trimmed by 0 bases and J by 3 bases, leaving 15 bases between them. Reverse transcribing all isolated RNA meant expressed TCRB transcripts were sequenced. Profiling relied on immunoSEQ multiplex PCR, and the TCRdb table lists in-frame clones only, not all of them. Among about 160,000 clones listed, 9% to 10% were seen once. For this clone: Its antigen remains unidentified.

The chain combines TRBV9 with TRBJ2-2, with D hard to call. The clonotype was recovered from a woman aged 18-29 years in good health. Sequencing was carried out using central memory CD4+ T cells from blood. The CDR3 loop reads CASSVGRFFSDTGELFF. CDR3 DNA: TGTGCCAGCAGCGTAGGCAGGTTTTTTTCCGACACCGGGGAGCTGTTTTTT. The full variable domain, rest sourced from reference TRBV9 and TRBJ2-2, is DSGVTQTPKHLITATGQRVTLRCSPRSGDLSVYWYQQSLDQGLQFLIQYYNGEERAKGNILERFSAQQFPDLHSELNLSSLELGDSALYFCASSVGRFFSDTGELFFGEGSRLTVL.